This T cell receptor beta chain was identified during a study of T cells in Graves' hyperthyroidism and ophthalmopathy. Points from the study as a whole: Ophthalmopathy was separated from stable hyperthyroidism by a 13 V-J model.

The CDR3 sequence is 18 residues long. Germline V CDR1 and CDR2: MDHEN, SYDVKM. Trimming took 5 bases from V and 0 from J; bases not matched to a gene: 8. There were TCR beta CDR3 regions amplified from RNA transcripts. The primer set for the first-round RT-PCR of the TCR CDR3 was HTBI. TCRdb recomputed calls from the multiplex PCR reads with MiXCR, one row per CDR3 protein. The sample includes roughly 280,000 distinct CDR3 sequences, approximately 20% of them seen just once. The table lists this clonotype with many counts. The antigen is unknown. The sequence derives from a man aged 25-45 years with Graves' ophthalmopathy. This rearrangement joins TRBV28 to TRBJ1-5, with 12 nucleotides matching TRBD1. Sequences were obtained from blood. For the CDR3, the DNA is TGTGCCAGCAGTGTTATCGGGACAGGGGGCGATAGCAATCAGCCCCAGCATTTT. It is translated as CASSVIGTGGDSNQPQHF.